This is a list of T cell receptor beta chains from one sample in a study of response to subunit inactivated influenza vaccine. TCRdb reanalysed the RT-PCR reads using MiXCR and keeps one entry per CDR3 protein. The profile shows about 540,000 distinct CDR3 sequences, roughly 23% of them singletons. The same sample was also used in a study of T cells expressing NK-cell markers.

Source: CD4+ T cells sorted from PBMCs, taken 11 to 12 days after vaccination. The source is a man in his fifties who received an inactivated influenza vaccine. Both conserved end residues are part of each CDR3. The D gene is left open where the match is weak. A clone size is listed for some rows: how often the clone was seen (once, few, many), or a class if it is expanded.

D: NA; size: NA; J: TRBJ1-1; V: TRBV29-1; CDR3: CSVGNTGNTEAFF; DNA: TGCAGCGTTGGTAACACTGGTAACACTGAAGCTTTCTTT
D: NA; size: NA; J: TRBJ2-3; V: TRBV5-1; CDR3: CASSLGRGASTDTQYF; DNA: TGCGCCAGCAGCTTGGGAAGGGGAGCTAGCACAGATACGCAGTATTTT
D: NA; size: NA; J: TRBJ1-5; V: TRBV5-1; CDR3: CASSVEGNSNQPQHF; DNA: TGCGCCAGCAGCGTAGAGGGGAATAGCAATCAGCCCCAGCATTTT
D: NA; size: few; J: TRBJ1-1; V: TRBV11-2; CDR3: CASSHPPEVKAFF; DNA: TGTGCCAGCAGCCACCCCCCCGAGGTTAAAGCTTTCTTT
D: NA; size: NA; J: TRBJ1-1; V: TRBV25-1; CDR3: CASRVPEAFF; DNA: TGTGCCAGCAGGGTACCTGAAGCTTTCTTT
D: NA; size: NA; J: TRBJ2-7; V: TRBV6-5; CDR3: CASSYSQGPYEQYF; DNA: TGTGCCAGCAGTTACAGCCAGGGACCCTACGAGCAGTACTTC
D: TRBD2; size: NA; J: TRBJ2-5; V: TRBV5-1; CDR3: CASSLAPSGQETQYF; DNA: TGCGCCAGCAGCTTGGCCCCTAGCGGGCAAGAGACCCAGTACTTC
D: NA; size: NA; J: TRBJ1-2; V: TRBV7-2; CDR3: CASSPVGRAQFGYTF; DNA: TGTGCCAGCAGCCCAGTAGGTCGGGCACAATTTGGCTACACCTTC
D: NA; size: few; J: TRBJ1-5; V: TRBV20-1; CDR3: CSARWSRSQPQHF; DNA: TGCAGTGCTAGGTGGTCCAGGAGTCAGCCCCAGCATTTT
D: NA; size: few; J: TRBJ1-5; V: TRBV15; CDR3: CATSRVTGGNQPQHF; DNA: TGTGCCACCAGCAGAGTTACGGGGGGCAATCAGCCCCAGCATTTT
D: NA; size: NA; J: TRBJ1-2; V: TRBV28; CDR3: CASSLFTRGLNYGYTF; DNA: TGTGCCAGCAGTTTATTTACACGAGGTCTTAACTATGGCTACACCTTC
D: NA; size: few; J: TRBJ2-1; V: TRBV20-1; CDR3: CSAISGPGAGEQFF; DNA: TGCAGTGCTATTAGCGGTCCCGGGGCCGGTGAGCAGTTCTTC
D: NA; size: NA; J: TRBJ2-1; V: TRBV11-3; CDR3: CASSSGHRNEQFF; DNA: TGTGCCAGCAGCTCTGGACATCGGAATGAGCAGTTCTTC
D: TRBD1; size: many; J: TRBJ1-5; V: TRBV5-6; CDR3: CASSPRQGQPQHF; DNA: TGTGCCAGCAGCCCGAGACAGGGTCAGCCCCAGCATTTT
D: NA; size: NA; J: TRBJ1-2; V: TRBV5-5; CDR3: CASSLLAGRSGGYTF; DNA: TGTGCCAGCAGCTTGTTGGCAGGCCGCTCGGGTGGCTACACCTTC
D: TRBD1; size: NA; J: TRBJ2-1; V: TRBV6-2/TRBV6-3; CDR3: CASSYEQGATEQFF; DNA: TGTGCCAGCAGTTATGAACAGGGGGCGACTGAGCAGTTCTTC